This T cell receptor (beta chain) derives from a study of radiotherapy plus CTLA-4 blockade in lung cancer (dated by TCRdb to the late 2010s). Turning to the overall study: Objective responses were observed in approximately 17% of enrolled patients, and disease control was achieved in around 30%.

Library creation used the immunoSEQ multiplex PCR assay. TCRdb took this table from immuneACCESS and kept in-frame rearrangements with V and J called. Such tables lack part of the clones; where checked against another copy, unresolved V genes explain under half of the gap, and the rest is unexplained. This sample comprises about 120,000 clones, around 89% of them detected only once. 5.5% to 7% of the sample goes to the ten largest clones. General findings and caveats noted by the study authors: Early dynamic changes in blood T cell clones, together with increased serum interferon-beta after radiation, were reported as the strongest predictors of response. After treatment with radiotherapy and ipilimumab, TCR clones that came from tumors expanded in the peripheral blood.

The germline ends are 15 bases apart after V is trimmed by 5 bases and J by 4 bases. CDR1 and CDR2 are read off the germline V gene as WSHSY and SAAADI. The CDR3 starts with the cysteine, ends with the phenylalanine, and has 15 residues. Of all the DNA, just the CDR3 is kept, 45 bases in frame from base 1. Turning to this clone: Its antigen is not yet known. Per-nucleotide qualities are absent, and no much larger clonotype sits a single base away.

Focal radiation therapy combined with CTLA-4 blockade (ipilimumab) was tested in patients with chemo-refractory metastatic non-small-cell lung cancer. This sequence uses TRBV10-2 and TRBJ1-5, with no confidently assigned D gene. The sequence was obtained from a human donor with non-small cell lung cancer that progressed on radiotherapy plus ipilimumab. Source: peripheral blood, taken from a patient treated with radiotherapy plus ipilimumab. The DNA sequence reads TGCGCCAGCAGTCCCGACGGGCTACTAAATCAGCCCCAGCATTTT. The translation is CASSPDGLLNQPQHF.